This TCR beta chain was found in a study of T cell changes during pregnancy in multiple sclerosis (dated by TCRdb to about 2019). Broadly, across the study: In women with multiple sclerosis, the researchers looked at how the T cell repertoire shifted as pregnancy progressed.

Regarding this clone: Its antigen is not yet known. No base quality information exists; no much larger clone differs at one position.

V is cut back by 2 bases and J by 4 bases, with 4 bases in the junction unmatched. Reading the germline V gene gives CDR1 SGHTA and CDR2 FQGNSA. The CDR3 has 15 amino acids, counting the end cysteine and phenylalanine. CDR3 DNA is the only sequence kept; it has 45 bases, read in frame from the first base. The library relied on the immunoSEQ multiplex PCR assay. The immuneACCESS repertoire file appears here via TCRdb, limited to in-frame rearrangements. These files lack a portion of the clones; in checked studies, under half of the deficit traces to unresolved V genes, and the cause of the others is not known. The sample records about 76,000 clones, roughly 92% of which are singletons. The ten largest clones represent 3.7% of the sample.

The sample here was peripheral blood, taken after pregnancy. In this chain, TRBV7-2 is recombined with TRBJ2-2; TRBD2 agrees with 7 junctional bases. This TCR derives from a female donor in good health, enrolled as a control in a pregnancy study. The CDR3 protein: CASSLWAGVTGELFF. In nucleotide form, the sequence is TGTGCCAGCAGCTTATGGGCGGGGGTCACCGGGGAGCTGTTTTTT.